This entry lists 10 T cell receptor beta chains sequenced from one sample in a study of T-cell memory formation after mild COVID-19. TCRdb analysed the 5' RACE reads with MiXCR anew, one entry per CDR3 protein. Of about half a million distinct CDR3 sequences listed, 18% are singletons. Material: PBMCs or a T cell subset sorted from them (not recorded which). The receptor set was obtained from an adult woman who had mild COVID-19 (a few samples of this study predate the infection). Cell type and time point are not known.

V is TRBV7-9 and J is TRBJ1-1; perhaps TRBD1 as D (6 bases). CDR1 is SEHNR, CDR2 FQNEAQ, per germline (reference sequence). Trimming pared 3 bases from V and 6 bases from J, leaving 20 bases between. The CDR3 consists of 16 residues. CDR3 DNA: TGTGCCAGCAGCTTTACAGGGATCCGCGGTATCGCTGAAGCTTTCTTT. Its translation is CASSFTGIRGIAEAFF.

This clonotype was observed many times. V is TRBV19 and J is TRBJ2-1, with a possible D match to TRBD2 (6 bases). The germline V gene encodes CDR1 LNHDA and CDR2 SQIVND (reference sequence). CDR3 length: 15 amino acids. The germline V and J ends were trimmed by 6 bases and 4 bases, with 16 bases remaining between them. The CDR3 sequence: CASSSYGGRYNEQFF. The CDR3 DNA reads TGTGCCAGTAGCTCTTATGGGGGGAGGTACAATGAGCAGTTCTTC. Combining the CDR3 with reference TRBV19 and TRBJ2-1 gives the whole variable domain DGGITQSPKYLFRKEGQNVTLSCEQNLNHDAMYWYRQDPGQGLRLIYYSQIVNDFQKGDIAEGYSVSREKKESFPLTVTSAQKNPTAFYLCASSSYGGRYNEQFFGPGTRLTVL.

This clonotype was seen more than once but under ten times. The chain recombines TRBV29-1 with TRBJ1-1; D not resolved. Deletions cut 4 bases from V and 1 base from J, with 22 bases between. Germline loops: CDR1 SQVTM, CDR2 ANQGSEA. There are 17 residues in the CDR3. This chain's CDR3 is CSVGDPVGSSSNTEAFF. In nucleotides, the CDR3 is TGCAGCGTTGGAGACCCCGTGGGGTCGTCGTCGAACACTGAAGCTTTCTTT.

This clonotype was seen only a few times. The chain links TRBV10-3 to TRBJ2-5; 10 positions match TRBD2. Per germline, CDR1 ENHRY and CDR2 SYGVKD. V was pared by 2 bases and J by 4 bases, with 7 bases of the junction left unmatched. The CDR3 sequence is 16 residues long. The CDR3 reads CAISEPAGGPLETQYF. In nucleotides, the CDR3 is TGTGCCATCAGTGAGCCAGCGGGAGGGCCACTAGAGACCCAGTACTTC.

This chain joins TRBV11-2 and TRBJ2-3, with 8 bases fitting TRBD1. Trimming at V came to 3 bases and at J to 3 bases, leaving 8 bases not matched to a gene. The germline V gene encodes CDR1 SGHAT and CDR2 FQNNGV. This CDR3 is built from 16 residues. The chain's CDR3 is CASSFNQGAGTDTQYF. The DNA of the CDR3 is TGTGCCAGCAGCTTTAATCAGGGGGCTGGAACAGATACGCAGTATTTT.

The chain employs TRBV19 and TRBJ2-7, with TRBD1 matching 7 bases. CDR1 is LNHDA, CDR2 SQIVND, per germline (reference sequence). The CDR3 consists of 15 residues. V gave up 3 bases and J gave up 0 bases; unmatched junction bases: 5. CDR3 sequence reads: CASSMNPGGSYEQYF. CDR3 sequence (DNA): TGTGCCAGTAGTATGAATCCAGGGGGCTCCTACGAGCAGTACTTC.

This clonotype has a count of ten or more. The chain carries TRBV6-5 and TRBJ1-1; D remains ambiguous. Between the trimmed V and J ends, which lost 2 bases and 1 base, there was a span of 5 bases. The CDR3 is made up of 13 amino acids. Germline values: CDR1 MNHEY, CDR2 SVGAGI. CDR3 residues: CASSYGGNTEAFF. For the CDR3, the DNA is TGTGCCAGCAGTTACGGCGGGAACACTGAAGCTTTCTTT.

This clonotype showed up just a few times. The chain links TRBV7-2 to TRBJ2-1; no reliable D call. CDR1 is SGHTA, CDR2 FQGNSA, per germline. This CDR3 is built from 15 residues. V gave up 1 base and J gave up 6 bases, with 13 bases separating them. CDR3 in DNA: TGTGCCAGCAGCTTAGGATCGCACACCTCCAATGAGCAGTTCTTC. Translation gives CASSLGSHTSNEQFF.

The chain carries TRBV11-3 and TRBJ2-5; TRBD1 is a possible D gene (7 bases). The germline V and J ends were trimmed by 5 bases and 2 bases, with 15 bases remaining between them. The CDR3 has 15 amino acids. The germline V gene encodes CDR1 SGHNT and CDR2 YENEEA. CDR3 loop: CASSQPGGKQETQYF. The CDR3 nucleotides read TGTGCCAGCAGCCAGCCAGGGGGGAAACAAGAGACCCAGTACTTC.

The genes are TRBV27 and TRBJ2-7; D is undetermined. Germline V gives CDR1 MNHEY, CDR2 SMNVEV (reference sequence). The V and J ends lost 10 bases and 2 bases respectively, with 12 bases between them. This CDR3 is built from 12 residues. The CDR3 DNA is TGTGCCACTCGAGACTCAGCCTACGAGCAGTACTTC. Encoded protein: CATRDSAYEQYF.